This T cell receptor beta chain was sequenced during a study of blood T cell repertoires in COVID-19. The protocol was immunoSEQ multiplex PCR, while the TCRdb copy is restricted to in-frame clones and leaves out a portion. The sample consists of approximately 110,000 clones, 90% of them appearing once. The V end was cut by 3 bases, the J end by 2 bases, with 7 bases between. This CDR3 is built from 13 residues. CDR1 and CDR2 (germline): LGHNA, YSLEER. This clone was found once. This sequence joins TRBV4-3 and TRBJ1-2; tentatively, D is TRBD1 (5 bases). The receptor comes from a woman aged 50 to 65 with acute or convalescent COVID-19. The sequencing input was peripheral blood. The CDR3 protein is CASSQGGNYGYTF. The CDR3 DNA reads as TGCGCCAGCAGCCAGGGGGGGAACTATGGCTACACCTTC.